The rows below give T cell receptor beta chains drawn from one sample of a study of T-cell reconstitution after alpha-beta-depleted transplantation in children. TCRdb redid the calling of the PCR reads with MiXCR, one entry per CDR3 protein. The table shows 190,000 or so distinct CDR3 sequences, with approximately 6.6% occurring only once. Specimen: PBMCs from the stem cell graft donor, collected from the stem cell graft. These TCRs come from a human donor who donated a stem cell graft to a child with Wiskott-Aldrich syndrome. The CDR3 runs from the conserved cysteine through the conserved F or W. The order of the fields is J gene, V gene, clone size, D gene, CDR3 DNA, CDR3 protein. A D gene is named only where the DNA matches it firmly. Rows give clone size only sometimes, using once, few, many, or a class for an expanded clone.

TRBJ2-1 | TRBV5-1 | few | NA | TGCGCCAGCAGCCCCAGGACAGTTGGAGGGGACAATGAGCAGTTCTTC | CASSPRTVGGDNEQFF
TRBJ2-1 | TRBV20-1 | many | NA | TGCAGTGCTAGGGGGATGTCCTACAATGAGCAGTTCTTC | CSARGMSYNEQFF
TRBJ2-4 | TRBV24-1 | many | TRBD2 | TGTGCCACCAGTGATCCGGGCTCAGCGGGGAACATTCAGTACTTC | CATSDPGSAGNIQYF
TRBJ2-1 | TRBV12-3/TRBV12-4 | many | NA | TGTGCCAGCAGTTTAGCGATCGGGGATGCTGAGCAGTTCTTC | CASSLAIGDAEQFF
TRBJ2-5 | TRBV27 | NA | TRBD2 | TGTGCCAGCAGCATGACTAGCAGCGAGACCCAGTACTTC | CASSMTSSETQYF
TRBJ1-3 | TRBV7-8 | many | NA | TGTGCCAGCAGGCCACATATCCTCTCTGGAAACACCATATATTTT | CASRPHILSGNTIYF
TRBJ1-3 | TRBV7-6 | few | TRBD1 | TGTGCCAGCAGCTTAGGGGAGACAGGGTTTTATGGAAACACCATATATTTT | CASSLGETGFYGNTIYF
TRBJ2-3 | TRBV6-5 | many | TRBD1 | TGTGCCAGCACTTTGACAGGGTCTGGCACAGATACGCAGTATTTT | CASTLTGSGTDTQYF
TRBJ2-1 | TRBV25-1 | many | NA | TGTGCCAGCAGTGAATGGTACAATGAGCAGTTCTTC | CASSEWYNEQFF
TRBJ1-5 | TRBV12-3/TRBV12-4 | NA | NA | TGTGCCAGCAGTTTAGCGCTGGACTGGCGGCCCCAGCATTTT | CASSLALDWRPQHF
TRBJ2-3 | TRBV30 | NA | TRBD2 | TGTGCCTGGAGTGTAGCGGGACGCGCAGATACGCAGTATTTT | CAWSVAGRADTQYF
TRBJ2-3 | TRBV12-3/TRBV12-4 | many | TRBD1 | TGTGCCAGCAGCCCACAGGGGTTAACGGATACGCAGTATTTT | CASSPQGLTDTQYF
TRBJ2-1 | TRBV27 | few | TRBD2 | TGTGCCAGCAGTCAAATAGCGGGCACCTACAATGAGCAGTTCTTC | CASSQIAGTYNEQFF
TRBJ2-1 | TRBV29-1 | many | TRBD1 | TGCAGCGTTCTCAGGGGGCTGGGGTCCTACAATGAGCAGTTCTTC | CSVLRGLGSYNEQFF
TRBJ1-2 | TRBV5-4 | many | NA | TGTGCCAGCAGCCCTGACACCCTTAGCCGGTCGAATGGCTACACCTTC | CASSPDTLSRSNGYTF